These 25 T cell receptor beta chains were sequenced from one sample in a study of vaccination and CD4 T cells after COVID-19. Treatment given: approximately 10-day PBMC culture with coronavirus spike peptide pools or control peptides (ViraFEST assay). Prior to the COVID-19 pandemic (2011-2018), the unexposed donor's CD4+ T cells were collected. Cultured CD4+ T-cell DNA underwent Oncomine TCR Beta short-read sequencing. The source of extracted genomic DNA was cultured CD4+ T cells. TCRdb re-derived calls from the PCR reads in MiXCR, one entry per CDR3 protein. The table includes approximately 9,400 distinct CDR3 sequences, 33% detected once. No cognate antigen is known for these TCRs. Sequencing was performed on CD4+ T cells from blood, cultured in vitro. These receptors were obtained from a human donor in good health.

This clonotype was recorded a few times. The chain recombines TRBV6-1 with TRBJ1-2, with 7 bases that match TRBD1. The germline V gene encodes CDR1 MNHNS and CDR2 SASEGT. The CDR3 has 15 residues. V lost 0 bases and J lost 8; bases outside the gene matches: 9. In DNA, the CDR3 is TGTGCCAGCAGTGAAGCGCAACAGGGGATATACGGCTACACCTTC. Protein product: CASSEAQQGIYGYTF.

This clonotype was seen more than once but under ten times. V and J are TRBV6-1 and TRBJ1-2; TRBD1 is a possible D gene (6 bases). CDR3 size: 15 residues. V was pared by 6 bases and J by 5 bases, with 19 bases between. Germline CDR1 and CDR2: MNHNS and SASEGT. CDR3 residues: CASSRRGGTPYGYTF. For the CDR3, the DNA is TGTGCCAGCAGCCGACGGGGGGGCACTCCTTATGGCTACACCTTC.

The chain joins TRBV28 to TRBJ2-7; D is unclear. CDR1 MDHEN and CDR2 SYDVKM come from the germline V gene. This CDR3 is built from 13 residues. Trimming left V 3 bases short and J 4 bases short, with 10 bases between. Here the CDR3 reads CASSFGQPYEQYF. In DNA, the CDR3 is TGTGCCAGCAGTTTCGGTCAGCCATACGAGCAGTACTTC.

The CDR3: CASSPPRDTQGETQYF. The CDR3 DNA sequence: TGTGCCAGCTCACCTCCACGGGACACACAGGGAGAGACCCAGTACTTC. The genes are TRBV18 and TRBJ2-5; D possibly corresponds to TRBD1 (6 bases). The V gene's germline CDR1 is KGHSH and CDR2 LQKENI. Trimming left V 3 bases short and J 4 bases short, with 18 bases between. This CDR3 has 16 amino acids.

This chain links TRBV7-2 with TRBJ1-2; maybe TRBD1 (5 bases). The germline V and J ends were trimmed by 5 bases and 8 bases, with 18 bases remaining between them. This CDR3 is 14 amino acids long. Germline CDR1 SGHTA, CDR2 FQGNSA. The CDR3 DNA follows: TGTGCCAGCAGCAACCGGGTCGATGGGGGGGGCTACACCTTC. Protein product: CASSNRVDGGGYTF.

This chain joins TRBV20-1 and TRBJ2-5, with 8 bases lining up with TRBD2. This CDR3 is 16 amino acids long. Germline assignment: CDR1 DFQATT and CDR2 SNEGSKA (reference sequence). The trim removed 6 bases at V and 5 bases at J, leaving 17 bases unmatched. In DNA, the CDR3 is TGCAGTGCCTCCAGTAGCGGGAAAGGATTAGGGGAGACCCAGTACTTC. This codes for CSASSSGKGLGETQYF.

J is TRBJ1-1 and V is TRBV10-1; no clear D gene. The CDR3 runs 12 residues. The V gene's germline CDR1 is WNHNN and CDR2 SYGVQD (reference sequence). Trimming cost V 8 bases and J 11 bases, with 18 bases left between them. As DNA, the CDR3 is TGCGCCAGCGATATTAGACGTCTGAAGGCTTTCTTT. Translation: CASDIRRLKAFF.

The table lists this clonotype with a few counts. V and J are TRBV15 and TRBJ1-4; D is uncertain. The germline gives CDR1 LNHNV, CDR2 YYDKDF (reference sequence). CDR3 length equals 14 residues. V gave up 5 bases and J gave up 0 bases, with 7 bases separating them. The CDR3 protein is CATSLTATNEKLFF. The DNA of the CDR3 is TGTGCCACCAGCCTTACTGCAACTAATGAAAAACTGTTTTTT.

The chain is built from TRBV5-4 and TRBJ2-7, with D possibly being TRBD1 (6 bases). Trimming took 2 bases from V and 5 from J, leaving 8 bases between them. This CDR3 comprises 12 residues. From germline, CDR1 is SGHNT and CDR2 YYREEE (reference sequence). CDR3 DNA: TGTGCCAGCAGCTTTCAGGGGCACGAGCAGTACTTC. This gives the protein CASSFQGHEQYF.

Only a few counts were recorded for this clonotype. The V gene is TRBV6-1, the J gene TRBJ2-2; D may match TRBD1 or TRBD2 (5 bases each). Trimming cost V 6 bases and J 6 bases, with 17 bases left between them. Germline V gene data show CDR1 as MNHNS and CDR2 as SASEGT. There are 15 residues in the CDR3. The DNA for the CDR3 is TGTGCCAGCAGACGGGACCCCCATGGAGCCGGGGAGCTGTTTTTT. Amino acid sequence: CASRRDPHGAGELFF.

In this sample, this clonotype turned up a few times. The chain couples TRBV20-1 to TRBJ1-2; D is ambiguous. CDR1 is DFQATT, CDR2 SNEGSKA, per germline (reference sequence). The CDR3 runs to 11 residues. V was clipped by 3 bases and J by 8 bases, with 10 bases between them. CDR3 coding DNA: TGCAGTGCTAGTATTAACACCGGCTACACCTTC. Residues: CSASINTGYTF.

The chain combines TRBV10-3 with TRBJ2-3; possibly TRBD2 for D (5 bases). Trimming removed 4 bases at V and 3 bases at J, with 14 bases between. The CDR3 totals 15 residues. The germline CDR1 and CDR2 sequences are ENHRY and SYGVKD. The CDR3 loop is CAISGDRGWTDTQYF. CDR3 coding DNA: TGTGCCATCAGTGGGGATCGGGGTTGGACAGATACGCAGTATTTT.

The rearrangement joins TRBV20-1 to TRBJ2-5; TRBD2 agrees at 16 bases. Germline CDR1 is DFQATT and CDR2 is SNEGSKA (reference sequence). Losses at the gene ends were 3 bases for V and 5 bases for J; bases not matched to a gene: 9. The CDR3 runs 17 residues. For the CDR3, the DNA is TGCAGTGCTAGCGACGGGACTAGCGGGAGGGACGAGGAGACCCAGTACTTC. Encoded protein: CSASDGTSGRDEETQYF.

V usage is TRBV20-1 and J usage is TRBJ2-1; 11 bases match TRBD2. Germline V CDR1 and CDR2: DFQATT, SNEGSKA (reference sequence). The length of the CDR3 is 17 residues. V shed 0 bases and J 3 bases; nucleotides not matched to a gene: 7. CDR3 DNA: TGCAGTGCTAGAGATCCCGGTGGGACTAGCGGCTACAATGAGCAGTTCTTC. Protein sequence: CSARDPGGTSGYNEQFF.

This chain connects TRBV20-1 to TRBJ2-7; D is possibly TRBD1 (5 bases). This CDR3 is 14 amino acids long. From germline, CDR1 is DFQATT and CDR2 SNEGSKA (reference sequence). Trimming stripped 0 bases from V and 8 bases from J, with 17 bases between. The CDR3 spells CSARDRAGLEKQYF. Here the CDR3 DNA reads TGCAGTGCTAGAGATAGGGCAGGGCTTGAGAAGCAGTACTTC.

The chain joins TRBV7-8 to TRBJ2-7, with D hard to call. There are 12 residues in the CDR3. The germline gives CDR1 SGHVS, CDR2 FQNEAQ. V was pared by 2 bases and J by 3 bases, with 5 bases between. The CDR3 loop reads CASSLTDYEQYF. CDR3 coding DNA: TGTGCCAGCAGCTTAACGGACTACGAGCAGTACTTC.

J is TRBJ2-3 and V is TRBV7-6; D perhaps matches TRBD2 (6 bases). Germline-derived CDR1 and CDR2 are SGHVS and FNYEAQ. The CDR3 extends over 15 amino acids. V was pared by 3 bases and J by 0 bases, with 10 bases between. CDR3 sequence: CASSLLARSTDTQYF. CDR3 DNA: TGTGCCAGCAGCTTGCTAGCGCGGAGCACAGATACGCAGTATTTT.

By its share, this clonotype is medium-sized (0.01 to 0.1%). Relative to the germline gene, one junction end is altered; a read error may explain this. The chain couples TRBV7-7 to TRBJ2-1, with unresolved D. The germline V gene has CDR1 SSHAT and CDR2 FNYEAQ (reference sequence). The CDR3 loop spans 14 amino acids. The CDR3 reads CASSPRFDYNEQFF. DNA of the CDR3: TGTGCTAGCAGCCCGAGGTTCGATTACAATGAGCAGTTCTTC.

The V gene is TRBV19, the J gene TRBJ2-3; TRBD1 matches at 8 bases. J was trimmed by 6 bases and V by 5 bases; bases with no gene match: 4. The CDR3 runs to 13 residues. Germline CDR1 reads LNHDA; CDR2 reads SQIVND (reference sequence). CDR3 in DNA: TGTGCCAGTAGTCAGGGGGCCGGGGATACGCAGTATTTT. Protein sequence: CASSQGAGDTQYF.

By share of the sample, this clonotype is medium-sized. The chain uses TRBV9 and TRBJ2-2, with 8 bases identical to TRBD2. The CDR3 runs to 15 residues. Germline V gives CDR1 SGDLS, CDR2 YYNGEE. V lost 5 bases and J lost 1; bases outside the gene matches: 4. CDR3 region: CASSISGMNTGELFF. CDR3 DNA: TGTGCCAGCAGTATTAGCGGGATGAACACCGGGGAGCTGTTTTTT.

This clonotype is labeled medium-sized. The gene calls are TRBV6-5 and TRBJ1-5; 9 nucleotides align to TRBD1. The CDR3 has 15 amino acids. Germline V gives CDR1 MNHEY, CDR2 SVGAGI. Germline trimming cut 4 bases from V and 5 bases from J; bases unmatched to any gene: 6. CDR3: CASSWTGAQDQPQHF. CDR3 nucleotides: TGTGCCAGCAGTTGGACAGGGGCTCAAGATCAGCCCCAGCATTTT.

The J gene is TRBJ1-2, the V gene TRBV6-5; no firm D call. This CDR3 is 15 amino acids long. Germline-derived CDR1 and CDR2 are MNHEY and SVGAGI. Trimming left V 2 bases short and J 0 bases short, with 10 bases between. Here the CDR3 DNA reads TGTGCCAGCAGTTACGGTGGCGCCTCTAACTATGGCTACACCTTC. This gives the protein CASSYGGASNYGYTF.

Only a few counts were recorded for this clonotype. The gene calls are TRBV6-5 and TRBJ1-5; a possible D gene is TRBD1 (6 bases). The CDR3 has 16 residues. The germline V gene has CDR1 MNHEY and CDR2 SVGAGI. V gave up 2 bases and J gave up 3 bases, with 14 bases separating them. This CDR3 reads CASSYAQGWANQPQHF. The CDR3 DNA follows: TGTGCCAGCAGTTACGCACAGGGCTGGGCCAATCAGCCCCAGCATTTT.

The chain is built from TRBV18 and TRBJ2-7; 9 bases match TRBD1. CDR1 and CDR2 (germline): KGHSH, LQKENI. This CDR3 is built from 14 residues. The J segment lost 4 bases and the V segment lost 6 bases, leaving 7 bases of the junction unmatched. In nucleotides, the CDR3 is TGTGCCAGCTCGCCGGGACAGGGTATGTACGAGCAGTACTTC. Amino acid sequence: CASSPGQGMYEQYF.

The chain joins TRBV6-1 to TRBJ2-7, with 8 bases matching TRBD1. In germline, CDR1 is MNHNS, CDR2 SASEGT. J was trimmed by 2 bases and V by 5 bases; bases with no gene match: 5. This CDR3 spans 14 amino acids. CDR3 loop: CASSTGGIAYEQYF. CDR3 in DNA: TGTGCCAGCAGTACAGGGGGTATCGCCTACGAGCAGTACTTC.